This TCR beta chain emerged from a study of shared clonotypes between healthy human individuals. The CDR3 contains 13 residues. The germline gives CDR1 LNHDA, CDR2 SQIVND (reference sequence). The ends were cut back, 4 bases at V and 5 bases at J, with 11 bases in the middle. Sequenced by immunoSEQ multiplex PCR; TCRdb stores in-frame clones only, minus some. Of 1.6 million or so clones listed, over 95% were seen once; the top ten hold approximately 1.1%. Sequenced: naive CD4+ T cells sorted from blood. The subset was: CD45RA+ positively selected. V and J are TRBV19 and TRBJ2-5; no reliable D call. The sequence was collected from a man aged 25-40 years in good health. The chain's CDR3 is CASSNPLRETQYF. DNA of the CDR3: TGTGCCAGTAGTAACCCACTGAGGGAGACCCAGTACTTC.